Listed below are T cell receptor beta chains from one sample, sequenced in a study of Ad26.COV2.S vaccination and SARS-CoV-2 variants. Only in-frame clones appear in the TCRdb table, and some are missing; sequencing was by immunoSEQ multiplex PCR. This table holds 380,000 or so clones, 75% to 90% found once. Specimen: peripheral blood, collected in a trial of Ad26.COV2.S vaccine versus placebo. These receptors all stem from a person aged 18-65 years who received the Ad26.COV2.S COVID-19 vaccine or a placebo. Both conserved end residues are part of each CDR3. Each record gives: J gene, D gene, clone size, V gene, CDR3 DNA, CDR3 protein. The D gene is left open where the match is weak. Clone size is given for some rows only: seen once, a few or many times, or a class if the clone is expanded.

j_gene: TRBJ1-1
d_gene: TRBD1
abundance: -
v_gene: TRBV2
CDR3nt: TGTGCCAGCAGTGTGACAGGGTTGAACACTGAAGCTTTCTTT
CDR3aa: CASSVTGLNTEAFF

j_gene: TRBJ1-2
d_gene: TRBD1
abundance: -
v_gene: TRBV10-3
CDR3nt: TGTGCCGCCCCCGGGACAGGGGCCGGGGTCTATGGCTACACCTTC
CDR3aa: CAAPGTGAGVYGYTF

j_gene: TRBJ2-7
d_gene: TRBD2
abundance: -
v_gene: TRBV18
CDR3nt: TGTGCCAGCTCACCGGGCCTTACTAGCGGGAGGCTCTACGAGCAGTACTTC
CDR3aa: CASSPGLTSGRLYEQYF

j_gene: TRBJ1-4
d_gene: TRBD1
abundance: -
v_gene: TRBV18
CDR3nt: TGTGCCAGCTCACCCAGACAGGGGCAGGGCACTAATGAAAAACTGTTTTTT
CDR3aa: CASSPRQGQGTNEKLFF

j_gene: TRBJ2-4
d_gene: -
abundance: -
v_gene: TRBV19
CDR3nt: TGTGCCAGTAACGGTCTAGCCAAAAACATTCAGTACTTC
CDR3aa: CASNGLAKNIQYF

j_gene: TRBJ2-3
d_gene: -
abundance: few
v_gene: TRBV4-3
CDR3nt: TGCGCCAGCAGCCCCCGAGACGGCACTTTGGATACGCAGTATTTT
CDR3aa: CASSPRDGTLDTQYF

j_gene: TRBJ1-2
d_gene: -
abundance: -
v_gene: TRBV4-1
CDR3nt: TGCGCCAGCAGCCTACCCGGGCCTGCTGGCGGCTACACCTTC
CDR3aa: CASSLPGPAGGYTF

j_gene: TRBJ2-7
d_gene: TRBD2
abundance: -
v_gene: TRBV13
CDR3nt: TGTGCCAGCAGCTTACGGACTAGCGGCAACTCCTACGAGCAGTACTTC
CDR3aa: CASSLRTSGNSYEQYF

j_gene: TRBJ2-7
d_gene: -
abundance: -
v_gene: TRBV13
CDR3nt: TGTGCCAGCAGCTTAGGACAGGGCTACGAGCAGTACTTC
CDR3aa: CASSLGQGYEQYF

j_gene: TRBJ1-5
d_gene: -
abundance: -
v_gene: TRBV28
CDR3nt: TGTGCCAGCAGTTTATGGGCGGGGGGTGGCAATCAGCCCCAGCATTTT
CDR3aa: CASSLWAGGGNQPQHF

j_gene: TRBJ1-2
d_gene: -
abundance: -
v_gene: TRBV7-9
CDR3nt: TGTGCCAGCAGCCCATACCAGGTCGGCTACACCTTC
CDR3aa: CASSPYQVGYTF

j_gene: TRBJ1-2
d_gene: TRBD1
abundance: -
v_gene: TRBV2
CDR3nt: TGTGCCAGCGGGACAGGGGCCGGCTACACCTTC
CDR3aa: CASGTGAGYTF

j_gene: TRBJ2-3
d_gene: TRBD2
abundance: -
v_gene: TRBV7-2
CDR3nt: TGTGCCAGCAGCTTAGTTTTTAGCGGGGGCGCAGATACGCAGTATTTT
CDR3aa: CASSLVFSGGADTQYF

j_gene: TRBJ2-1
d_gene: -
abundance: -
v_gene: TRBV25-1
CDR3nt: TGTGCCAGCAGTGAATCGGGCCAGGTGAATGAGCAGTTCTTC
CDR3aa: CASSESGQVNEQFF

j_gene: TRBJ1-4
d_gene: -
abundance: -
v_gene: TRBV6-6
CDR3nt: TGTGCCAGCAGTATCCTACCAACTAATGAAAAACTGTTTTTT
CDR3aa: CASSILPTNEKLFF

j_gene: TRBJ2-3
d_gene: TRBD2
abundance: -
v_gene: TRBV11-2
CDR3nt: TGTGCCACCCCTCGGGGGGGCGCCCGGGACACGCAGTATTTT
CDR3aa: CATPRGGARDTQYF

j_gene: TRBJ2-1
d_gene: TRBD2
abundance: -
v_gene: TRBV3-1/TRBV3-2
CDR3nt: TGTGCCAGCGCCCCTAGCGGGGGTCGAGGGGGGCAGTTCTTC
CDR3aa: CASAPSGGRGGQFF

j_gene: TRBJ2-5
d_gene: TRBD2
abundance: -
v_gene: TRBV5-1
CDR3nt: TGCGCCAGCAGTTATAGCGGGGAGGAGACCCAGTACTTC
CDR3aa: CASSYSGEETQYF

j_gene: TRBJ2-1
d_gene: -
abundance: -
v_gene: TRBV7-3
CDR3nt: TGTGCCAGCAGCTTATACACCAATGAGCAGTTCTTC
CDR3aa: CASSLYTNEQFF

j_gene: TRBJ1-2
d_gene: -
abundance: -
v_gene: TRBV7-9
CDR3nt: TGTGCCAGCAGCTCCCGCACCAGCCTCTATGGCTACACCTTC
CDR3aa: CASSSRTSLYGYTF

j_gene: TRBJ2-1
d_gene: TRBD1
abundance: -
v_gene: TRBV7-2
CDR3nt: TGTGCCAGCAGCTCCGGACAGGCCGGCTCCTACAATGAGCAGTTCTTC
CDR3aa: CASSSGQAGSYNEQFF

j_gene: TRBJ1-2
d_gene: -
abundance: -
v_gene: TRBV23-1
CDR3nt: TGCGCCAGCAGTCGGCGGAGGACTTCAGCTAACTATGGCTACACCTTC
CDR3aa: CASSRRRTSANYGYTF

j_gene: TRBJ2-7
d_gene: TRBD1
abundance: -
v_gene: TRBV5-1
CDR3nt: TGCGCCAGCAGCTTCGAGGGACAGGGGCTAAACGAGCAGTACTTC
CDR3aa: CASSFEGQGLNEQYF

j_gene: TRBJ1-1
d_gene: TRBD1
abundance: -
v_gene: TRBV5-4
CDR3nt: TGTGCCAGCAGCTCCGCGACAGGGGGCACTGAAGCTTTCTTT
CDR3aa: CASSSATGGTEAFF

j_gene: TRBJ1-1
d_gene: -
abundance: once
v_gene: TRBV5-1
CDR3nt: TGCGCCAGCAGCCCGCGTTGGGGTACTGAAGCTTTCTTT
CDR3aa: CASSPRWGTEAFF

j_gene: TRBJ1-4
d_gene: -
abundance: -
v_gene: TRBV2
CDR3nt: TGTGCCAGCAGTGAAGGGAGGGGAGAAAAACTGTTTTTT
CDR3aa: CASSEGRGEKLFF

j_gene: TRBJ1-1
d_gene: -
abundance: few
v_gene: TRBV5-4
CDR3nt: TGTGCCAGCAGCCCAGACGGGGCCAACACTGAAGCTTTCTTT
CDR3aa: CASSPDGANTEAFF

j_gene: TRBJ2-5
d_gene: -
abundance: -
v_gene: TRBV4-3
CDR3nt: TGCGCCAGCAGCCAAGACCGGGGAGGGACCCAGTACTTC
CDR3aa: CASSQDRGGTQYF

j_gene: TRBJ2-1
d_gene: TRBD2
abundance: -
v_gene: TRBV28
CDR3nt: TGTGCCAGCAGTGTTAGCGGGGGTACTACAATGAAGCAGTTCTTC
CDR3aa: CASSVSGGTTMKQFF

j_gene: TRBJ2-2
d_gene: -
abundance: -
v_gene: TRBV18
CDR3nt: TGTGCCAGCTCACCACAGGAAAGACCAAAAAACACCGGGGAGCTGTTTTTT
CDR3aa: CASSPQERPKNTGELFF

j_gene: TRBJ2-1
d_gene: -
abundance: -
v_gene: TRBV24-1
CDR3nt: TGTGCCACCAGTGACCTAGAGACAGCCTCAAAAAGGAGCTCCTACAATGAGCAGTTCTTC
CDR3aa: CATSDLETASKRSSYNEQFF

j_gene: TRBJ2-3
d_gene: -
abundance: -
v_gene: TRBV18
CDR3nt: TGTGCCAGCTCACCACCGTTCGGGGCCACAGATACGCAGTATTTT
CDR3aa: CASSPPFGATDTQYF

j_gene: TRBJ1-3
d_gene: -
abundance: once
v_gene: TRBV5-1
CDR3nt: TGCGCCAGCAGCTCGGATCAGGGGTTGGGAAACACCATATATTTT
CDR3aa: CASSSDQGLGNTIYF

j_gene: TRBJ1-4
d_gene: -
abundance: -
v_gene: TRBV4-3
CDR3nt: TGCGCCAGCAGCCAAGGGGACGGGGGTGTTCATGGGGCAACTAATGAAAAACTGTTTTTT
CDR3aa: CASSQGDGGVHGATNEKLFF

j_gene: TRBJ2-2
d_gene: -
abundance: -
v_gene: TRBV28
CDR3nt: TGTGCCAGCAGTTTTTATTGGGCGGGAACCGGGGAGCTGTTTTTT
CDR3aa: CASSFYWAGTGELFF

j_gene: TRBJ1-2
d_gene: -
abundance: -
v_gene: TRBV7-9
CDR3nt: TGTGCCAGCAGCTTAGCGGGCCCCCCCAAGGGCCAGGAAGATGACTACACCTTC
CDR3aa: CASSLAGPPKGQEDDYTF

j_gene: TRBJ2-2
d_gene: TRBD1
abundance: -
v_gene: TRBV7-9
CDR3nt: TGTGCCAGTCGCACAGGGGGCGGGAGCGGGGAGCTGTTTTTT
CDR3aa: CASRTGGGSGELFF

j_gene: TRBJ1-3
d_gene: -
abundance: -
v_gene: TRBV5-4
CDR3nt: TGTGCCAGCAGCTGGGCCCCAGGGGAGGGAAACACCATATATTTT
CDR3aa: CASSWAPGEGNTIYF

j_gene: TRBJ1-5
d_gene: -
abundance: -
v_gene: TRBV7-2
CDR3nt: TGTGCCAGCAGCTTACAAGATAGCAATCAGCCCCAGCATTTT
CDR3aa: CASSLQDSNQPQHF

j_gene: TRBJ1-4
d_gene: -
abundance: -
v_gene: TRBV11-2
CDR3nt: TGTGCCAGCAGCTTCGACAGGACTAATGAAAAACTGTTTTTT
CDR3aa: CASSFDRTNEKLFF

j_gene: TRBJ2-7
d_gene: -
abundance: -
v_gene: TRBV18
CDR3nt: TGTGCCAGCTCACGGGGCGGCAGCTGGACCAATCCCTTTATCCCCCCTTACGAGCAGTACTTC
CDR3aa: CASSRGGSWTNPFIPPYEQYF

j_gene: TRBJ1-1
d_gene: -
abundance: -
v_gene: TRBV6-5
CDR3nt: TGTGCCAGCAGTTACTCTGGCAGTGAAGCTTTCTTT
CDR3aa: CASSYSGSEAFF

j_gene: TRBJ1-1
d_gene: -
abundance: -
v_gene: TRBV7-9
CDR3nt: TGTGCCAGCCTTGGGGTACACATTGAAGCTTTCTTT
CDR3aa: CASLGVHIEAFF

j_gene: TRBJ2-6
d_gene: -
abundance: -
v_gene: TRBV6-5
CDR3nt: TGTGCCAGCAGTTACTCGAAGTGGCTCGGGGCCAACGTCCTGACTTTC
CDR3aa: CASSYSKWLGANVLTF

j_gene: TRBJ1-1
d_gene: -
abundance: -
v_gene: TRBV9
CDR3nt: TGTGCCAGCAGCGTAGGGCCGGACACTGAAGCTTTCTTT
CDR3aa: CASSVGPDTEAFF

j_gene: TRBJ2-5
d_gene: -
abundance: -
v_gene: TRBV6-6
CDR3nt: TGTGCCAGCAGCCCCCAGGGAGGCCAGGGAGAGACCCAGTACTTC
CDR3aa: CASSPQGGQGETQYF